The 32 T cell receptor beta chains listed next were all sequenced from one sample in a study of PD-L1 blockade in urothelial cancer. The method was immunoSEQ multiplex PCR; TCRdb's version includes in-frame clones alone and lacks a portion of them. The sample consists of about 110,000 clones, about 85% of them appearing once. Source: PBMCs, taken around atezolizumab (anti-PD-L1) treatment. All receptors come from a man aged 50 to 60 with urothelial cancer.

V and J are TRBV7-3 and TRBJ1-3; TRBD1 aligns across 9 bases. This CDR3 has 16 residues. The junction had 4 bases not matched to a gene; V was cut back by 1 base and J by 3 bases. Germline assignment: CDR1 SGHTA and CDR2 FQGTGA. CDR3 residues: CASSLIRQGGGNTIYF. The CDR3 DNA sequence: TGTGCCAGCAGCTTAATACGACAGGGGGGTGGAAACACCATATATTTT.

The chain uses TRBV7-2 and TRBJ2-3; 8 bases fit TRBD2. The CDR3 spans 16 residues. Losses at the gene ends were 5 bases for V and 4 bases for J; bases not matched to a gene: 11. The germline V gene has CDR1 SGHTA and CDR2 FQGNSA. CDR3 residues: CASSILAGRGSDTQYF. Written as DNA, the CDR3 is TGTGCCAGCAGCATCTTAGCGGGAAGGGGCTCAGATACGCAGTATTTT. The full variable domain, with the rest looked up from reference TRBV7-2 and TRBJ2-3, is GAGVSQSPSNKVTEKGKDVELRCDPISGHTALYWYRQSLGQGLEFLIYFQGNSAPDKSGLPSDRFSAERTGGSVSTLTIQRTQQEDSAVYLCASSILAGRGSDTQYFGPGTRLTVL.

This clone was counted only a few times. The V call is TRBV2, the J call TRBJ1-1; TRBD1 might be the D (6 bases). Trimming cost V 6 bases and J 1 base, with 12 bases left between them. This CDR3 contains 14 residues. The V gene's germline CDR1 is SNHLY and CDR2 FYNNEI. CDR3 region: CASRDGGANTEAFF. CDR3 bases: TGTGCCAGCAGGGACGGGGGGGCGAACACTGAAGCTTTCTTT.

This sequence joins TRBV19 and TRBJ2-1; weak D call: TRBD2 (5 bases). The CDR3 runs 15 residues. Germline loops: CDR1 LNHDA, CDR2 SQIVND (reference sequence). With 3 bases removed from V and 2 bases from J, the gap between germline ends came to 11 bases. This CDR3 is CASSIGGPTYNEQFF. The CDR3 DNA reads as TGTGCCAGTAGTATCGGCGGGCCAACCTACAATGAGCAGTTCTTC.

The V gene is TRBV29-1, the J gene TRBJ2-5, with TRBD1 identical over 11 bases. V lost 8 bases, J lost 4 bases, and 9 bases stayed unmatched. The CDR3 is 14 amino acids. Per germline, CDR1 SQVTM and CDR2 ANQGSEA. The CDR3 sequence: CSSTPGQGGETQYF. As DNA, the CDR3 is TGCAGCTCCACTCCGGGACAGGGGGGAGAGACCCAGTACTTC.

Worth noting for this clone: At one end, the junction sequence differs from germline, possibly due to a read error. The V and J genes are TRBV7-7 and TRBJ2-7; D gene unclear. The CDR3 consists of 14 residues. Germline V lookup: CDR1 SSHAT, CDR2 FNYEAQ (reference sequence). The CDR3 here is CASSAASGPYEQYF. The CDR3 DNA follows: TGTGCTAGCAGCGCCGCTAGTGGCCCCTACGAGCAGTACTTC. Supplemented by reference TRBV7-7 and TRBJ2-7, the full variable domain reads GAGVSQSPRYKVTKRGQDVTLRCDPISSHATLYWYQQALGQGPEFLTYFNYEAQPDKSGLPSDRFSAERPEGSISTLTIQRTEQRDSAMYRCASSAASGPYEQYFGPGTRLTVT.

The chain employs TRBV30 and TRBJ1-2; D is unclear. The CDR3 covers 15 residues. CDR1 is GTSNPN and CDR2 is SVGIG in the germline V gene (reference sequence). V shed 2 bases and J shed 2 bases, with 15 bases lying between them. The CDR3 spells CAWSTPARGNYGYTF. CDR3 bases: TGTGCCTGGAGTACACCCGCCCGAGGGAACTATGGCTACACCTTC.

The CDR3 region has the DNA TGCGCCAGCAGTTTCCAGGGGCGTCAAGATACGCAGTATTTT. Encoded protein: CASSFQGRQDTQYF. The chain employs TRBV10-1 and TRBJ2-3; possible D gene TRBD1, 6 bases. Trimming took off 5 bases at V and 5 bases at J, with 14 bases between the two ends. From germline, CDR1 is WNHNN and CDR2 SYGVQD (reference sequence). The CDR3 runs to 14 residues.

This chain links TRBV14 with TRBJ1-2; D is unresolved. The V and J ends lost 2 bases and 8 bases respectively, with 15 bases between them. The CDR3 sequence is 14 residues long. Germline loops: CDR1 SGHDN, CDR2 FVKESK. The CDR3 region is CASSQKGGHTGYTF. The CDR3 DNA follows: TGTGCCAGCAGCCAAAAAGGCGGTCACACCGGCTACACCTTC.

This chain connects TRBV7-9 to TRBJ2-5, with 14 bases identical to TRBD2. The CDR3 covers 19 residues. The trim removed 0 bases at V and 0 bases at J, leaving 6 bases unmatched. The germline V gene encodes CDR1 SEHNR and CDR2 FQNEAQ (reference sequence). The CDR3 is CASSLATSGRDQYQETQYF. The CDR3 bases are TGTGCCAGCAGCTTAGCGACTAGCGGGAGGGATCAATACCAAGAGACCCAGTACTTC.

The chain carries TRBV30 and TRBJ1-3; weak D call: TRBD1 (5 bases). The germline CDR1 and CDR2 sequences are GTSNPN and SVGIG (reference sequence). The germline V and J ends were trimmed by 2 bases and 1 base, with 12 bases remaining between them. The length of the CDR3 is 15 residues. The CDR3 loop is CAWSKQGLSGNTIYF. CDR3 DNA sequence: TGTGCCTGGAGTAAGCAGGGTTTATCTGGAAACACCATATATTTT. The entire variable domain, with the rest obtained from reference TRBV30 and TRBJ1-3, is as follows: SQTIHQWPATLVQPVGSPLSLECTVEGTSNPNLYWYRQAAGRGLQLLFYSVGIGQISSEVPQNLSASRPQDRQFILSSKKLLLSDSGFYLCAWSKQGLSGNTIYFGEGSWLTVV.

Here the CDR3 DNA reads TGTGCCAGCAGTCCACCGAGGAGCGGGATGCAAGAGACCCAGTACTTC. Protein product: CASSPPRSGMQETQYF. The V call is TRBV6-6, the J call TRBJ2-5, with 7 bases fitting TRBD2. The junction had 11 bases not matched to a gene; V was cut back by 5 bases and J by 2 bases. Germline V gene sequence: CDR1 MNHNY, CDR2 SVGAGI (reference sequence). CDR3 length equals 16 residues.

The chain recombines TRBV6-1 with TRBJ1-2, with TRBD1 matching 7 bases. The CDR3 is 15 residues long. CDR1 and CDR2 (germline): MNHNS, SASEGT. J was trimmed by 7 bases and V by 4 bases; bases with no gene match: 12. The CDR3 DNA reads TGTGCCAGCAGTGCGACAAAAGGGGGCGCGGGTGGCTACACCTTC. It is translated as CASSATKGGAGGYTF.

This clone was observed a few times. This rearrangement joins TRBV5-6 to TRBJ1-2; D is perhaps TRBD1 (6 bases). The germline CDR1 and CDR2 sequences are SGHDT and YYEEEE. The CDR3 spans 13 residues. V was cut by 1 base and J by 3 bases, with 7 bases left in between. Here the CDR3 reads CASSLPGDYGYTF. In DNA, the CDR3 is TGTGCCAGCAGCTTGCCAGGGGACTATGGCTACACCTTC.

In this sample, this clone turned up a few times. The chain links TRBV18 to TRBJ2-7, with D possibly matching TRBD2 (5 bases). V was pared by 2 bases and J by 4 bases, with 9 bases between. The CDR3 loop spans 13 amino acids. The germline V gene has CDR1 KGHSH and CDR2 LQKENI. The CDR3, as DNA: TGTGCCAGCTCACCAAATCGGGAATACGAGCAGTACTTC. Its protein is CASSPNREYEQYF. Together with reference TRBV18 and TRBJ2-7, the CDR3 gives the full variable domain: NAGVMQNPRHLVRRRGQEARLRCSPMKGHSHVYWYRQLPEEGLKFMVYLQKENIIDESGMPKERFSAEFPKEGPSILRIQQVVRGDSAAYFCASSPNREYEQYFGPGTRLTVT.

This sequence joins TRBV5-1 and TRBJ2-2, with 9 positions matching TRBD1. From germline, CDR1 is SGHRS and CDR2 YFSETQ. J gave up 3 bases and V 5 bases, and 2 bases lay outside the gene matches. The CDR3 contains 14 residues. Written as DNA, the CDR3 is TGCGCCAGCAGGTGGACAGGGGACACCGGGGAGCTGTTTTTT. It specifies CASRWTGDTGELFF.

The chain employs TRBV21-1 and TRBJ2-7; TRBD2, as called in the table, went unchecked against the DNA. TRBV21-1 is reported as a pseudogene. The CDR3 consists of 15 residues. The CDR3 spells CASSKIPIPRYEQYF. DNA of the CDR3: TGTGCCAGCAGCAAAATCCCCATCCCTAGGTACGAGCAGTACTTC.

This chain uses TRBV4-2 with TRBJ2-3; TRBD1 matches at 7 bases. The CDR3 totals 14 residues. The V and J ends lost 4 bases and 4 bases, in that order; junction bases with no gene match: 5. Looked up from germline, CDR1 is LGHNA and CDR2 is YNFKEQ. CDR3 protein: CASSPKGGPDTQYF. CDR3 DNA: TGTGCCAGCAGCCCCAAAGGGGGCCCAGATACGCAGTATTTT.

With regard to this clone: Compared with germline, one end of the junction differs, possibly owing to a read error. This chain joins TRBV7-7 and TRBJ2-1, with 7 nucleotides matching TRBD2. From germline, CDR1 is SSHAT and CDR2 FNYEAQ (reference sequence). The CDR3 totals 15 residues. The CDR3 sequence is CASSPDWGGSNEQFF. CDR3 nucleotide sequence: TGTGCTAGCAGCCCGGACTGGGGCGGGAGTAATGAGCAGTTCTTC.

This clone occurred a few times. The rearrangement uses TRBV19 and TRBJ1-6; tentative D call: TRBD1 (5 bases). This CDR3 region has 15 residues. Germline lookup yields CDR1 LNHDA and CDR2 SQIVND (reference sequence). V was pared by 2 bases and J by 5 bases, with 10 bases between. The CDR3 coding sequence is TGTGCCAGTAGTATAAGGCAGGGTGATAATTCACCCCTCCACTTT. It specifies CASSIRQGDNSPLHF.

This rearrangement joins TRBV9 to TRBJ1-2, with D uncertain. Looked up from germline, CDR1 is SGDLS and CDR2 is YYNGEE. CDR3 length equals 13 residues. V lost 0 bases, J lost 8 bases, and 11 bases lay in between. The CDR3 spells CASSVETAIGYTF. The CDR3 DNA sequence: TGTGCCAGCAGCGTAGAAACCGCTATCGGCTACACCTTC.

This chain connects TRBV7-9 to TRBJ2-2; D remains ambiguous. With 2 bases removed from V and 2 bases from J, the gap between germline ends came to 6 bases. This CDR3 spans 14 amino acids. Germline CDR1 and CDR2: SEHNR and FQNEAQ (reference sequence). The CDR3 region is CASSLSLNTGELFF. The CDR3 coding sequence is TGTGCCAGCAGCTTATCACTTAACACCGGGGAGCTGTTTTTT.

The chain's CDR3 is CAWSARAGGPYNEQFF. As DNA, the CDR3 is TGTGCCTGGAGTGCTAGGGCAGGGGGCCCCTACAATGAGCAGTTCTTC. The chain links TRBV30 to TRBJ2-1; TRBD1 aligns across 8 bases. The CDR3 consists of 16 residues. Germline CDR1 and CDR2: GTSNPN and SVGIG (reference sequence). Trimming removed 1 base from V and 2 bases from J; junction bases left unmatched: 7.

This clone turned up a few times. CDR3 protein: CASSLLAGTVHEQFF. The CDR3 DNA is TGTGCCAGCAGCTTACTAGCGGGCACGGTGCATGAGCAGTTCTTC. The chain is built from TRBV7-6 and TRBJ2-1; the match to TRBD2 covers 8 bases. CDR3 size: 15 residues. Trimming took 2 bases from V and 8 from J; bases not matched to a gene: 8. Germline loops: CDR1 SGHVS, CDR2 FNYEAQ.

The rearrangement joins TRBV28 to TRBJ1-3, with a weak D call TRBD1 (5 bases). The V gene lost 6 bases and the J gene lost 0 bases, with 12 bases spanning the gap. The CDR3 consists of 15 residues. CDR1 is MDHEN, CDR2 SYDVKM, per germline. CDR3 sequence: CASSLTVLSGNTIYF. The DNA for the CDR3 is TGTGCCAGCAGCCTGACAGTCCTCTCTGGAAACACCATATATTTT. Variable domain in full (rest from reference TRBV28 and TRBJ1-3): DVKVTQSSRYLVKRTGEKVFLECVQDMDHENMFWYRQDPGLGLRLIYFSYDVKMKEKGDIPEGYSVSREKKERFSLILESASTNQTSMYLCASSLTVLSGNTIYFGEGSWLTVV.

The chain combines TRBV30 with TRBJ1-5, with 8 nucleotides matching TRBD1. This CDR3 contains 14 residues. CDR1 and CDR2 (germline): GTSNPN, SVGIG (reference sequence). The V and J ends lost 2 bases and 7 bases, in that order; junction bases with no gene match: 7. The DNA for the CDR3 is TGTGCCTGGAGTTTCGGACAGGGTTCCCAGCCCCAGCATTTT. This encodes CAWSFGQGSQPQHF.

This clone showed up just a few times. J is TRBJ2-5 and V is TRBV7-3; unclear D gene. The germline V gene has CDR1 SGHTA and CDR2 FQGTGA. V was cut by 2 bases and J by 5 bases, with 9 bases left in between. This CDR3 comprises 13 residues. The CDR3 bases are TGTGCCAGCAGCTTACAGGTTCTGGAGACCCAGTACTTC. This codes for CASSLQVLETQYF. The complete variable domain, with remaining parts taken from reference TRBV7-3 and TRBJ2-5, reads GAGVSQTPSNKVTEKGKYVELRCDPISGHTALYWYRQSLGQGPEFLIYFQGTGAADDSGLPNDRFFAVRPEGSVSTLKIQRTERGDSAVYLCASSLQVLETQYFGPGTRLLVL.

This chain links TRBV7-2 with TRBJ2-7, with TRBD2 matching 9 bases. CDR1 is SGHTA, CDR2 FQGNSA, per germline. The CDR3 is 16 amino acids. After removal of 5 bases from V and 6 bases from J, the junction contained 14 bases not matched to a gene. CDR3 loop: CASSPLVAGGPTEQYF. CDR3 nucleotide sequence: TGTGCCAGCAGCCCGCTTGTGGCGGGAGGGCCGACCGAGCAGTACTTC. The whole variable domain, remainder taken from reference TRBV7-2 and TRBJ2-7, is GAGVSQSPSNKVTEKGKDVELRCDPISGHTALYWYRQSLGQGLEFLIYFQGNSAPDKSGLPSDRFSAERTGGSVSTLTIQRTQQEDSAVYLCASSPLVAGGPTEQYFGPGTRLTVT.

The CDR3 loop is CASSVDLRRGGNEQFF. CDR3 bases: TGTGCCAGCAGCGTAGATTTGCGGCGGGGGGGCAATGAGCAGTTCTTC. The chain couples TRBV9 to TRBJ2-1; 9 bases align to TRBD2. V shed 0 bases, J shed 6 bases, and the junction held 7 bases outside the gene matches. Per germline, CDR1 SGDLS and CDR2 YYNGEE. The CDR3 has 16 amino acids.

The V gene is TRBV4-2, the J gene TRBJ2-7; possible D gene TRBD2, 6 bases. This CDR3 is built from 14 residues. Germline lookup yields CDR1 LGHNA and CDR2 YNFKEQ. The V end was cut by 1 base, the J end by 6 bases, with 13 bases between. The CDR3 sequence is CASSQVPGEGEQYF. CDR3 DNA: TGTGCCAGCAGCCAAGTACCGGGAGAGGGCGAGCAGTACTTC.

The V call is TRBV4-1, the J call TRBJ2-7; D is unresolved. Germline assignment: CDR1 MGHRA and CDR2 YSYEKL. The CDR3 is 12 residues long. V lost 2 bases to trimming and J lost 4 bases, with 6 bases between them. The DNA of the CDR3 is TGCGCCAGCAGCCAACACGGGTACGAGCAGTACTTC. It codes for CASSQHGYEQYF.

This chain uses TRBV2 with TRBJ2-5, with 9 positions matching TRBD1. The CDR3 has 15 residues. Germline V gene sequence: CDR1 SNHLY, CDR2 FYNNEI. The junction had 10 bases not matched to a gene; V was cut back by 6 bases and J by 5 bases. This CDR3 is CASRTPGQGLETQYF. CDR3 nucleotide sequence: TGTGCCAGCAGGACCCCGGGACAGGGTTTGGAGACCCAGTACTTC.